Listed below are T cell receptor beta chains from one sample, sequenced in a study of response to subunit inactivated influenza vaccine. One entry per CDR3 protein results from TCRdb running MiXCR on the RT-PCR reads. The sample has more than 400,000 distinct CDR3 sequences, 7.2% seen once. Sequences were derived from PBMCs from blood, sampled roughly 24 months after vaccination. These receptors were taken from a man aged 45 to 70 who received an inactivated influenza vaccine. The CDR3 runs from the conserved cysteine through the conserved F or W. The order of the fields is V gene, J gene, D gene, clone size, CDR3 protein, CDR3 DNA. The D gene is left open where the match is weak. A row's size may be missing; if present it is once, few, many or a size class.

TRBV4-2,TRBJ1-4,-,-,CASSQEPRENEKLFF,TGTGCCAGCAGCCAAGAACCCAGGGAGAATGAAAAACTGTTTTTT
TRBV25-1,TRBJ2-7,TRBD1,many,CASSEPGQGAYEQYF,TGTGCCAGCAGTGAACCGGGACAGGGGGCCTACGAGCAGTACTTC
TRBV5-1,TRBJ1-1,-,-,CASSLLGKSGTEALF,TGCGCCAGCAGCTTGTTGGGGAAGTCGGGTACTGAAGCTCTCTTT
TRBV6-2/TRBV6-3,TRBJ2-7,-,-,CASRPRRSYEQYF,TGTGCCAGCAGACCTCGCCGGTCCTACGAGCAGTACTTC
TRBV4-3,TRBJ2-1,-,many,CASSQAGLGAYNEQFF,TGCGCCAGCAGCCAGGCGGGACTTGGGGCCTACAATGAGCAGTTCTTC
TRBV7-9,TRBJ2-2,-,few,CASSLARRDAGELFF,TGTGCCAGCAGCCTCGCCCGCCGGGACGCCGGGGAGCTGTTTTTT
TRBV5-1,TRBJ2-7,TRBD2,few,CASSRTSGGGSYEQYF,TGCGCCAGCAGTCGGACTAGCGGGGGTGGATCCTACGAGCAGTACTTC
TRBV6-2/TRBV6-3,TRBJ2-1,TRBD2,-,CASSFPTSGRNYQSQFF,TGTGCCAGCAGTTTCCCGACTAGCGGGAGGAACTATCAGTCGCAGTTCTTC
TRBV20-1,TRBJ2-2,-,-,CSAYRDGLNTGELFF,TGCAGTGCTTACCGGGACGGCTTGAACACCGGGGAGCTGTTTTTT
TRBV12-3/TRBV12-4,TRBJ1-1,-,many,CASSFTEAFF,TGTGCCAGCAGTTTCACTGAAGCTTTCTTT
TRBV18,TRBJ1-1,-,-,CASSQDKNTEAFF,TGTGCCAGCTCACAAGACAAGAACACTGAAGCTTTCTTT
TRBV4-3,TRBJ2-7,-,many,CASSQGLGAEQYF,TGCGCCAGCAGCCAAGGTTTAGGAGCCGAGCAGTACTTC
TRBV15,TRBJ2-2,-,few,CATSRGFGADGGELFF,TGTGCCACCAGCAGAGGATTTGGGGCGGATGGCGGGGAGCTGTTTTTT
TRBV20-1,TRBJ2-6,-,many,CSARVFGSSGANVLTF,TGCAGTGCTAGAGTCTTTGGTAGCTCTGGGGCCAACGTCCTGACTTTC
TRBV6-2/TRBV6-3,TRBJ1-5,-,many,CASVEYSNQPQHF,TGTGCCAGCGTCGAGTATAGCAATCAGCCCCAGCATTTT
TRBV19,TRBJ2-5,-,-,CATRQSRSAETQYF,TGTGCCACGCGTCAGAGTCGCTCCGCAGAGACCCAGTACTTC
TRBV12-3/TRBV12-4,TRBJ2-2,TRBD1,-,CASSRDRAPGELFF,TGTGCCAGCAGCCGTGACAGGGCGCCCGGGGAGCTGTTTTTT
TRBV11-2,TRBJ2-1,-,many,CASGEGNEQFF,TGTGCCAGCGGCGAGGGGAATGAGCAGTTCTTC
TRBV4-2,TRBJ1-4,TRBD1,-,CASSQGDRGPNEKLFF,TGTGCCAGCAGCCAAGGAGACAGGGGCCCTAATGAAAAACTGTTTTTT
TRBV7-9,TRBJ2-7,-,few,CASSFRDSHPYEQYF,TGTGCCAGCAGCTTCCGGGATTCTCATCCCTACGAGCAGTACTTC
TRBV5-6,TRBJ1-2,-,-,CASSFWTRLTNYGYTF,TGTGCCAGCAGCTTCTGGACAAGATTGACTAACTATGGCTACACCTTC
TRBV5-1,TRBJ2-3,TRBD1,many,CASSLGGTGVTDTQYF,TGCGCCAGCAGCTTGGGCGGGACAGGAGTTACAGATACGCAGTATTTT
TRBV7-8,TRBJ2-7,-,many,CASSLTAKWGLGSEQYF,TGTGCCAGCAGCTTAACCGCTAAGTGGGGCCTAGGATCCGAGCAGTACTTC
TRBV5-1,TRBJ2-7,-,many,CASSSSGTEGGYEQYF,TGCGCCAGCAGCTCCTCCGGGACAGAGGGGGGATACGAGCAGTACTTC
TRBV7-2,TRBJ1-4,-,-,CASRWQGNEKLFF,TGTGCCAGCCGCTGGCAAGGGAATGAAAAACTGTTTTTT
TRBV18,TRBJ1-5,-,few,CASSPSESNQPQHF,TGTGCCAGCTCCCCATCAGAGAGCAATCAGCCCCAGCATTTT
TRBV10-3,TRBJ2-5,TRBD1,few,CAISAPTGTEETQYF,TGTGCCATCAGTGCCCCGACAGGGACGGAAGAGACCCAGTACTTC
TRBV20-1,TRBJ2-7,-,many,CSAFRTSDYEQYF,TGCAGTGCTTTCCGGACCAGTGACTACGAGCAGTACTTC
TRBV10-3,TRBJ2-5,-,-,CAISDTRGEETQYF,TGTGCCATCAGTGACACGAGAGGGGAAGAGACCCAGTACTTC
TRBV24-1,TRBJ2-2,-,-,CATSDLTGFVNTGELFF,TGTGCCACCAGTGACCTGACGGGGTTTGTGAACACCGGGGAGCTGTTTTTT
TRBV28,TRBJ1-4,-,-,CASSLFRANEKLFF,TGTGCCAGCAGTTTATTCCGGGCTAATGAAAAACTGTTTTTT
TRBV7-9,TRBJ2-7,-,many,CASSLELGEQYF,TGTGCCAGCAGCTTAGAATTGGGCGAGCAGTACTTC
TRBV12-3/TRBV12-4,TRBJ2-7,-,few,CASNGGPGYEQYF,TGTGCCAGCAATGGCGGCCCCGGCTACGAGCAGTACTTC
TRBV12-5,TRBJ2-6,-,-,CASGLGESSGANVLTF,TGTGCTAGTGGTTTGGGAGAGAGCTCTGGGGCCAACGTCCTGACTTTC
TRBV4-1,TRBJ2-1,TRBD2,-,CASSQDVTSGRRNEQFF,TGCGCCAGCAGCCAAGATGTAACTAGCGGGAGGAGGAATGAGCAGTTCTTC
TRBV7-8,TRBJ1-5,-,-,CASSLQGNRNQPQHF,TGTGCCAGCAGCTTACAGGGGAATCGCAATCAGCCCCAGCATTTT
TRBV6-1,TRBJ2-7,-,few,CASRPGLGVAYEQYF,TGTGCCAGCAGGCCAGGGCTGGGTGTCGCCTACGAGCAGTACTTC
TRBV2,TRBJ1-5,-,few,CASMRQDNQPQHF,TGTGCCAGCATGAGGCAGGATAATCAGCCCCAGCATTTT
TRBV7-2,TRBJ1-5,-,few,CASSLGVSRRNQPQHF,TGTGCCAGCAGCTTAGGGGTTAGCAGACGCAATCAGCCCCAGCATTTT
TRBV18,TRBJ2-7,-,-,CASSPGLGLGTYEQYF,TGTGCCAGCTCACCAGGACTCGGGCTGGGCACGTACGAGCAGTACTTC